The 30 T cell receptor beta chains below come from one sample, sequenced in a study of blood T cells in healthy people across ages. Through a sample-barcoded 5' primer and a J-beta primer mix, a second PCR was run for roughly 7 to 12 cycles. MiXCR was run by TCRdb on the 5' RACE reads, yielding one entry per CDR3 protein. This repertoire shows 1,500,000 or so distinct CDR3 sequences, around 55% found once; its top ten account for 6.7%. Sample: blood. These receptors all come from a man aged 18-30 years in good health.

The V gene is TRBV27, the J gene TRBJ2-1; D gene uncertain. The V gene's germline CDR1 is MNHEY and CDR2 SMNVEV (reference sequence). The CDR3 spans 14 residues. Between the trimmed V and J ends, which lost 9 bases and 9 bases, there was a span of 21 bases. The chain's CDR3 is CASASLALLGEQFF. The CDR3 DNA follows: TGTGCCAGTGCATCTTTAGCCCTTTTGGGTGAGCAGTTCTTC.

The chain joins TRBV4-3 to TRBJ1-4; D gene uncertain. Germline V gives CDR1 LGHNA, CDR2 YSLEER. The CDR3 is 16 amino acids. V lost 3 bases, J lost 5 bases, and 16 bases lay in between. The CDR3 DNA sequence: TGCGCCAGCAGCCAGGGCGCGGCCCTGAACAATGAAAAACTGTTTTTT. Translating gives CASSQGAALNNEKLFF.

This clonotype was counted only a few times. CDR3 DNA sequence: TGTGCCAGCAGTTTCGAGGGAGCCAAAAACATTCAGTACTTC. Amino acids: CASSFEGAKNIQYF. The chain links TRBV12-3 or TRBV12-4 to TRBJ2-4; possible D gene TRBD2, 5 bases. V lost 3 bases and J 0 bases, leaving 6 bases between the germline ends. This CDR3 contains 14 residues.

There are a few counts of this clonotype. The chain joins TRBV6-5 to TRBJ2-7; unclear D gene. With 6 bases removed from V and 6 bases from J, the gap between germline ends came to 9 bases. The germline V gene has CDR1 MNHEY and CDR2 SVGAGI. The CDR3 totals 11 residues. The CDR3 spells CASSQSGEQYF. CDR3 in DNA: TGTGCCAGCAGCCAATCTGGCGAGCAGTACTTC.

The chain is built from TRBV7-9 and TRBJ2-4, with D tentatively TRBD2 (5 bases). Judging by the DNA end, TRBJ2-7 fits better; the J call may be wrong. This CDR3 spans 14 amino acids. In germline, CDR1 is SEHNR, CDR2 FQNEAQ (reference sequence). The CDR3 is CASSLPGFTHEQYF. The CDR3 nucleotides are TGTGCCAGCAGCTTGCCGGGGTTTACCCACGAGCAGTACTTC.

V gene TRBV10-3 combines with J gene TRBJ2-3, with 10 bases matching TRBD2. The CDR3 contains 16 residues. In germline, CDR1 is ENHRY, CDR2 SYGVKD. The V and J ends lost 5 bases and 3 bases, in that order; junction bases with no gene match: 8. CDR3 sequence (DNA): TGTGCCATCAGTAAGCTAGCGGGAGAGGGGACAGATACGCAGTATTTT. Translation: CAISKLAGEGTDTQYF.

The rearrangement uses TRBV6-5 and TRBJ2-7; possibly TRBD2 for D (6 bases). V lost 5 bases and J lost 7, with 21 bases in between. This CDR3 contains 15 residues. Germline-derived CDR1 and CDR2 are MNHEY and SVGAGI. CDR3 nucleotides: TGTGCCAGCAGTCAATCCGGGACTTACCTACGGGAGCAGTACTTC. Protein sequence: CASSQSGTYLREQYF.

This sequence joins TRBV20-1 and TRBJ2-5, with D tentatively TRBD2 (6 bases). The V end was cut by 0 bases, the J end by 4 bases, with 18 bases between. This CDR3 has 16 residues. Germline CDR1 is DFQATT and CDR2 is SNEGSKA (reference sequence). The CDR3 DNA reads TGCAGTGCTAGAGATCCGTTACTACGGGGAGGAGAGACCCAGTACTTC. It specifies CSARDPLLRGGETQYF.

This sequence joins TRBV6-2 or TRBV6-3 and TRBJ2-7; D perhaps matches TRBD2 (5 bases). From germline, CDR1 is MNHEY and CDR2 SVGEGT. Trimming shortened V by 3 bases and J by 1 base, and 16 bases separated the two germline ends. The CDR3 totals 16 residues. The CDR3 here is CASSYYEGQKSYEQYF. DNA of the CDR3: TGTGCCAGCAGTTATTATGAGGGTCAGAAATCCTACGAGCAGTACTTC.

The chain employs TRBV7-9 and TRBJ1-6; no definite D call. Germline lookup yields CDR1 SEHNR and CDR2 FQNEAQ (reference sequence). This CDR3 is built from 14 residues. V lost 5 bases and J lost 11, with 16 bases in between. CDR3 protein: CASSPGTIPPPLHF. For the CDR3, the DNA is TGTGCCAGCAGCCCCGGCACAATACCACCACCCCTCCACTTT.

This clonotype was observed a single time. The rearrangement uses TRBV4-2 and TRBJ2-3; D call uncertain. The CDR3 contains 15 residues. Trimming removed 0 bases from V and 6 bases from J, with 13 bases in between. Germline CDR1 is LGHNA and CDR2 is YNFKEQ. The CDR3 reads CASSQEGAEMDTQYF. The DNA for the CDR3 is TGTGCCAGCAGCCAAGAAGGAGCTGAGATGGATACGCAGTATTTT.

In the case of this clonotype: The junction and the germline gene differ at one end; a read error may be behind it. The chain combines TRBV7-9 with TRBJ1-6, with no clear D. This CDR3 region has 14 residues. Germline V lookup: CDR1 SEHNR, CDR2 FQNEAQ (reference sequence). CDR3 DNA sequence: TGTGCCAGCAGCTTAGGGCAGCCTTCACCACCCCCCCACTTT. Encoded protein: CASSLGQPSPPPHF. Drawing the rest from reference TRBV7-9 and TRBJ1-6, the complete variable domain is DTGVSQNPRHKITKRGQNVTFRCDPISEHNRLYWYRQTLGQGPEFLTYFQNEAQLEKSRLLSDRFSAERPKGSFSTLEIQRTEQGDSAMYLCASSLGQPSPPPHFGNGTRLTVT.

This clonotype was found once. The rearrangement joins TRBV29-1 to TRBJ2-1, with TRBD1 as a possible D gene (5 bases). The ends were cut back, 2 bases at V and 6 bases at J, with 8 bases in the middle. This CDR3 spans 12 amino acids. The germline V gene encodes CDR1 SQVTM and CDR2 ANQGSEA. The CDR3 region is CSVEQGTNEQFF. The CDR3 coding sequence is TGCAGCGTTGAACAGGGAACCAATGAGCAGTTCTTC.

The genes are TRBV5-6 and TRBJ1-2; 8 nucleotides line up with TRBD1. The CDR3 has 16 amino acids. The V segment lost 4 bases and the J segment 3 bases; nucleotides outside the gene matches: 11. CDR1 and CDR2 from the germline V gene are SGHDT and YYEEEE. CDR3 protein: CASSPGQGVRYYGYTF. The DNA of the CDR3 is TGTGCCAGCAGCCCAGGACAGGGCGTGCGGTACTATGGCTACACCTTC.

This clonotype was detected only a few times. The chain combines TRBV18 with TRBJ2-7, with 8 bases identical to TRBD1. With the DNA end fitting TRBJ2-5 better, the J assignment may be wrong. CDR1 and CDR2 (germline): KGHSH, LQKENI. CDR3 length: 15 amino acids. DNA of the CDR3: TGTGCCAGCTCACCACCTGGACAGGGAAGGGAGACCCAGTACTTC. This gives the protein CASSPPGQGRETQYF.

The V call is TRBV7-9, the J call TRBJ2-1; no reliable D call. Germline values: CDR1 SEHNR, CDR2 FQNEAQ (reference sequence). Between the trimmed V and J ends, which lost 7 bases and 8 bases, there was a span of 18 bases. This CDR3 spans 14 amino acids. The CDR3 is CASNERHEADEQFF. The CDR3 DNA is TGTGCCAGCAACGAGCGCCATGAGGCTGATGAGCAGTTCTTC.

V gene TRBV11-1 combines with J gene TRBJ1-4, with unresolved D. Looked up from germline, CDR1 is SGHAT and CDR2 is FQDESV (reference sequence). Trimming removed 4 bases from V and 4 bases from J, with 10 bases in between. This CDR3 spans 14 amino acids. CDR3 nucleotides: TGTGCCAGCAGCTCCCGGTGGAGTAATGAAAAACTGTTTTTT. Its protein product is CASSSRWSNEKLFF.

The chain carries TRBV5-1 and TRBJ2-7; D possibly uses TRBD1 or TRBD2 (5 bases each). The germline V and J ends were trimmed by 2 bases and 2 bases, with 11 bases remaining between them. The CDR3 is 14 amino acids. Per germline, CDR1 SGHRS and CDR2 YFSETQ. The CDR3 bases are TGCGCCAGCAGCTTTGGGACGTCCGCCTACGAGCAGTACTTC. Translating it yields CASSFGTSAYEQYF.

This chain uses TRBV4-1 with TRBJ2-3; D is possibly TRBD2 (5 bases). The CDR3 spans 17 residues. V lost 0 bases to trimming and J lost 1 base, with 14 bases between them. Germline-derived CDR1 and CDR2 are MGHRA and YSYEKL. Written as DNA, the CDR3 is TGCGCCAGCAGCCAAGAGCCGACCAACGGGGGCACAGATACGCAGTATTTT. Protein: CASSQEPTNGGTDTQYF.

For this clonotype: Since no conserved phenylalanine or tryptophan closes the CDR3, a read error is the likely cause. This CDR3 is CASSLDRATYEQFS. As DNA, the CDR3 is TGCGCCAGCAGCTTGGACAGGGCCACCTACGAGCAGTTCTCC. The chain combines TRBV5-1 with TRBJ2-1; weak D call: TRBD1 (6 bases). V was shortened by 0 bases and J by 10 bases, with 14 bases between the two germline ends. This CDR3 spans 14 amino acids. The V gene's germline CDR1 is SGHRS and CDR2 YFSETQ.

This clonotype came up a few times. The rearrangement joins TRBV7-9 to TRBJ2-5; weak D call: TRBD2 (5 bases). The last part of the DNA fits TRBJ2-7 better; the J call may be wrong. This CDR3 comprises 14 residues. Germline lookup yields CDR1 SEHNR and CDR2 FQNEAQ (reference sequence). The CDR3 nucleotides read TGTGCCAGCAGCTCCCCGGGAAGGCCCTACGAGCAGTACTTC. It specifies CASSSPGRPYEQYF.

The V gene is TRBV4-1, the J gene TRBJ1-2; 11 bases agree with TRBD1. J lost 6 bases, V lost 1 base, and 7 bases had no gene match. Germline values: CDR1 MGHRA, CDR2 YSYEKL. The CDR3 is made up of 16 amino acids. The CDR3 sequence: CASSQGDRGDWDGYTF. The CDR3 bases are TGCGCCAGCAGCCAAGGGGACAGGGGGGACTGGGATGGCTACACCTTC.

The chain joins TRBV7-2 to TRBJ2-1, with a weak D call TRBD1 (6 bases). Germline loops: CDR1 SGHTA, CDR2 FQGNSA. The ends were cut back, 5 bases at V and 5 bases at J, with 10 bases in the middle. This CDR3 is 13 amino acids long. The DNA of the CDR3 is TGTGCCAGCAGCCGTAACAGGGACAATGAGCAGTTCTTC. Translating gives CASSRNRDNEQFF.

The table lists this clonotype with a count of one. The chain recombines TRBV3-1 with TRBJ2-7, with D possibly being TRBD1 (5 bases). Germline V CDR1 and CDR2: LGHDT, YNNKEL (reference sequence). This CDR3 contains 16 residues. The ends were cut back, 2 bases at V and 7 bases at J, with 21 bases in the middle. CDR3 residues: CASSQLDVTSGREQYF. The DNA of the CDR3 is TGTGCCAGCAGCCAACTAGATGTCACCTCAGGGCGTGAGCAGTACTTC.

This sequence joins TRBV20-1 and TRBJ1-4; weak D call: TRBD1 (6 bases). The CDR3 totals 13 residues. Trimming took 3 bases from V and 5 from J, leaving 10 bases between them. Germline V gene lookup returns CDR1 DFQATT and CDR2 SNEGSKA (reference sequence). CDR3 sequence (DNA): TGCAGTGCTAGTCCAGGGGCCAATGAAAAACTGTTTTTT. Its translation: CSASPGANEKLFF.

This clonotype was seen only a few times. The chain joins TRBV3-1 to TRBJ1-2; perhaps TRBD1 as D (5 bases). From germline, CDR1 is LGHDT and CDR2 YNNKEL (reference sequence). The CDR3 extends over 12 amino acids. V lost 5 bases and J 8 bases, leaving 12 bases between the germline ends. DNA for the CDR3: TGTGCCAGCAGCTTAAGGGGCCGAGGCTACACCTTC. Translation gives CASSLRGRGYTF.

The V call is TRBV6-5, the J call TRBJ1-2; 7 bases line up with TRBD1. The CDR3 sequence is 17 residues long. Unmatched junction bases numbered 9, after V lost 2 bases and J lost 0 bases. Germline CDR1 MNHEY, CDR2 SVGAGI. Written as DNA, the CDR3 is TGTGCCAGCAGTTACGGAGGGGGCGCCTCTGCTAACTATGGCTACACCTTC. It is translated as CASSYGGGASANYGYTF.

This clonotype was seen more than once but under ten times. The chain has TRBV7-9 and TRBJ2-3; D is possibly TRBD2 (5 bases). Trimming cost V 2 bases and J 2 bases, with 14 bases left between them. Germline V gene lookup returns CDR1 SEHNR and CDR2 FQNEAQ (reference sequence). This CDR3 has 16 amino acids. The DNA of the CDR3 is TGTGCCAGCAGCTTAATAGAGAGCGGCATCACAGATACGCAGTATTTT. It translates to CASSLIESGITDTQYF.

This clonotype was detected only a few times. This chain joins TRBV3-1 and TRBJ2-7, with D uncertain. V dropped 1 base and J dropped 1 base, with 5 bases sitting between them. Germline CDR1 reads LGHDT; CDR2 reads YNNKEL (reference sequence). The CDR3 is 13 residues long. CDR3 nucleotide sequence: TGTGCCAGCAGCCAAGCCTTTTCCTACGAGCAGTACTTC. Amino acids: CASSQAFSYEQYF.

This chain connects TRBV7-2 to TRBJ2-2; D remains ambiguous. The CDR3 has 14 residues. The germline V gene encodes CDR1 SGHTA and CDR2 FQGNSA. The ends were cut back, 6 bases at V and 1 base at J, with 9 bases in the middle. The CDR3 DNA is TGTGCCAGCAGTTTCGACAAGAACACCGGGGAGCTGTTTTTT. Translation: CASSFDKNTGELFF.